This entry features one T cell receptor (beta chain) sequence. Its cognate antigen is unknown. The entry originates in a study of T cell responses to AZD1222 COVID-19 vaccine. Study context: Second-dose intervals of approximately 4 or approximately 12 weeks were pooled. Findings and caveats of the study: In the spike-specific TCR repertoire, nearly half reportedly target unmutated variant regions. CD4 TCRs associated with vaccination spanned spike, dominating at 160-218 and 743-854.

The protocol was immunoSEQ multiplex PCR, while the TCRdb copy is restricted to in-frame clones and leaves out a portion. The sample consists of some 110,000 clones, 92% of them appearing once. The junction had 9 bases not matched to a gene; V was cut back by 6 bases and J by 8 bases. Looked up from germline, CDR1 is SQVTM and CDR2 is ANQGSEA. The CDR3 totals 13 residues. The chain uses TRBV29-1 and TRBJ1-2; 10 bases fit TRBD1. The sequence came from an adult in good health. The source material was peripheral blood, sampled on day 0 of AZD1222 vaccination. The CDR3: CSVGDRGTNGYTF. The CDR3 bases are TGCAGCGTCGGGGACAGGGGAACGAACGGCTACACCTTC.